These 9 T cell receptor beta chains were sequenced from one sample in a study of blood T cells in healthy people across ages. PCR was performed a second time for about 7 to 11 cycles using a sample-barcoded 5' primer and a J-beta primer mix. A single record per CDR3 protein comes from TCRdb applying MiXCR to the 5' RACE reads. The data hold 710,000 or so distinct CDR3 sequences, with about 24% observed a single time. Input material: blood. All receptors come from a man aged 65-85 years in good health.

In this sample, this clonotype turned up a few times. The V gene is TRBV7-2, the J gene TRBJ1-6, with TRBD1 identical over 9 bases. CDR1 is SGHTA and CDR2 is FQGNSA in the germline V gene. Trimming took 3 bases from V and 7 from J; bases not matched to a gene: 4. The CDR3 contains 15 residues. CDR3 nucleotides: TGTGCCAGCAGCTTGGGGACAGGGACCAATTCACCCCTCCACTTT. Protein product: CASSLGTGTNSPLHF.

The DNA of the CDR3 is TGTGCCAGCAGTAAGGCCAGGGGGAGAGAGACCCAGTACTTC. Protein sequence: CASSKARGRETQYF. The chain uses TRBV14 and TRBJ2-5; 7 bases match TRBD1. Germline V gives CDR1 SGHDN, CDR2 FVKESK. The V and J ends lost 6 bases and 4 bases, in that order; junction bases with no gene match: 8. There are 14 residues in the CDR3.

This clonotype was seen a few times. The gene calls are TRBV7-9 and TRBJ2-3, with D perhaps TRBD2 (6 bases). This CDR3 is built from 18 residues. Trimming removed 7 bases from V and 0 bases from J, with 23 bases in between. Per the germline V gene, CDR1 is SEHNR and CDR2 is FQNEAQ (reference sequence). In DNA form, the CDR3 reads TGTGCCAGCACCCGCAGTCTCGGAACGGGGGACAGCACAGATACGCAGTATTTT. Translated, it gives CASTRSLGTGDSTDTQYF.

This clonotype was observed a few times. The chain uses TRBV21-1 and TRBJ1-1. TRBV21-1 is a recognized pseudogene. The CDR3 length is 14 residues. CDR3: CASSKAGENTEAFF. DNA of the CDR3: TGTGCCAGCAGCAAAGCCGGGGAGAACACTGAAGCTTTCTTT.

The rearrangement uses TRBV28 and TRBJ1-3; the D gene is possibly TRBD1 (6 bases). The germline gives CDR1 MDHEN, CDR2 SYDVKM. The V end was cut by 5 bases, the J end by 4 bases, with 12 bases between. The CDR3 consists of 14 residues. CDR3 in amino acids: CASSGGGLGNTIYF. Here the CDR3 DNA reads TGTGCCAGCAGTGGCGGGGGGCTCGGAAACACCATATATTTT. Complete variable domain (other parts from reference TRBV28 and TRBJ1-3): DVKVTQSSRYLVKRTGEKVFLECVQDMDHENMFWYRQDPGLGLRLIYFSYDVKMKEKGDIPEGYSVSREKKERFSLILESASTNQTSMYLCASSGGGLGNTIYFGEGSWLTVV.

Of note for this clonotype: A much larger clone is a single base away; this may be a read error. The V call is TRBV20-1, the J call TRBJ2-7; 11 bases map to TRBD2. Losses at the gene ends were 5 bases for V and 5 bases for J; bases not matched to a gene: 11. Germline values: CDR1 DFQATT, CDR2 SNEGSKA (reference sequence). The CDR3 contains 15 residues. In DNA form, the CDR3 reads TGCAGTGCTCCCACCACTAGCGGGGGTGGCCACGAGCAGTACTTC. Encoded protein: CSAPTTSGGGHEQYF.

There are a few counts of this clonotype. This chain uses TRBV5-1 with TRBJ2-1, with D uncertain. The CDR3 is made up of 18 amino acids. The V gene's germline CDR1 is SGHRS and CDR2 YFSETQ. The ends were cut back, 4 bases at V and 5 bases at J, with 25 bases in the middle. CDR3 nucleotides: TGCGCCAGCAGCCCACGAGTGGGGAATTTGGGTCGGGACAATGAGCAGTTCTTC. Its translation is CASSPRVGNLGRDNEQFF.

The CDR3 region is CASSSLLGQGTDTQYF. DNA for the CDR3: TGTGCCAGCAGTAGCCTCCTGGGACAAGGCACAGATACGCAGTATTTT. The chain carries TRBV25-1 and TRBJ2-3, with D perhaps TRBD1 (6 bases). The germline gives CDR1 MGHDK, CDR2 SYGVNS. The V and J ends lost 5 bases and 1 base respectively, with 16 bases between them. The CDR3 is made up of 16 amino acids.

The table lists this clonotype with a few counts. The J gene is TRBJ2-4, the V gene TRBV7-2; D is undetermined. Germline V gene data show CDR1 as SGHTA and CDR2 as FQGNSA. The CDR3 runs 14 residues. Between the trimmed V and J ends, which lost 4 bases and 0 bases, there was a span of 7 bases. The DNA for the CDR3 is TGTGCCAGCAGCTCGCCGGGAGCCAAAAACATTCAGTACTTC. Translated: CASSSPGAKNIQYF. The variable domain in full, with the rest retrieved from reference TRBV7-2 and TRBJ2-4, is GAGVSQSPSNKVTEKGKDVELRCDPISGHTALYWYRQSLGQGLEFLIYFQGNSAPDKSGLPSDRFSAERTGGSVSTLTIQRTQQEDSAVYLCASSSPGAKNIQYFGAGTRLSVL.